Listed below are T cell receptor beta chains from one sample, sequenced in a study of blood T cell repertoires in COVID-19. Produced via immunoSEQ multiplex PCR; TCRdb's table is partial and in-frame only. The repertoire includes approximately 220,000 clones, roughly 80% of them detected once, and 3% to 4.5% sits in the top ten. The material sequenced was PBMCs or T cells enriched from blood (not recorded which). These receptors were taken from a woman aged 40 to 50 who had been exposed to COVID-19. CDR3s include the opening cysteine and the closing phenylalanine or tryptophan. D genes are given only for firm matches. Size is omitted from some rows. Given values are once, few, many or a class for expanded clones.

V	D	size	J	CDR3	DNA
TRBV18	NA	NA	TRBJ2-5	CASSPPTRVSETQYF	TGTGCCAGCTCACCACCGACTAGAGTATCGGAGACCCAGTACTTC
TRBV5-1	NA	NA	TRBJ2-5	CASSLSDRPGETQYF	TGCGCCAGCAGCTTGTCTGACAGGCCTGGGGAGACCCAGTACTTC
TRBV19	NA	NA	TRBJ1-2	CASNPRGGFDGYTF	TGTGCCAGTAACCCGAGGGGGGGGTTCGATGGCTACACCTTC
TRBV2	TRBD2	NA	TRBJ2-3	CASSPRGGETTDTQYF	TGTGCCAGCAGTCCCCGGGGGGGCGAGACCACAGATACGCAGTATTTT
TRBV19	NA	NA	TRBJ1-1	CASSIRPGGGYTEAFF	TGTGCCAGTAGTATTCGCCCCGGGGGGGGCTACACTGAAGCTTTCTTT
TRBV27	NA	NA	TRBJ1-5	CASSGRDQPQHF	TGTGCCAGCAGTGGCAGGGATCAGCCCCAGCATTTT
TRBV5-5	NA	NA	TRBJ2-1	CASSLADYNEQFF	TGTGCCAGCAGCTTGGCAGATTACAATGAGCAGTTCTTC
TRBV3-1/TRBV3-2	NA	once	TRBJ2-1	CASSQVLYGEQFF	TGTGCCAGCAGCCAAGTTCTGTACGGTGAGCAGTTCTTC
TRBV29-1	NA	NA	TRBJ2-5	CSVSRDPQETQYF	TGCAGCGTTAGCCGGGATCCCCAAGAGACCCAGTACTTC
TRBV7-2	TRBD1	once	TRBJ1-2	CASSQRETGGRNGYTF	TGTGCCAGCAGCCAGAGGGAGACAGGGGGCAGGAATGGCTACACCTTC
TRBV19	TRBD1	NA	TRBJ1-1	CASRTGATEAFF	TGTGCCAGTCGTACAGGGGCCACTGAAGCTTTCTTT
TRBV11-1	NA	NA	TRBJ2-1	CASSLELAGQFF	TGTGCCAGCAGCTTAGAACTGGCGGGGCAGTTCTTC
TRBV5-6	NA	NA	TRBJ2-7	CASSLGTEFSYEQYF	TGTGCCAGCAGCTTGGGGACAGAGTTTTCCTACGAGCAGTACTTC
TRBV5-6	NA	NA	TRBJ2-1	CASSSSNEQFF	TGTGCCAGCAGCTCCTCCAATGAGCAGTTCTTC
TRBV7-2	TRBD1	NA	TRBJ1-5	CASSLAVMGQGANQPQHF	TGTGCCAGCAGCTTAGCGGTTATGGGACAGGGAGCAAATCAGCCCCAGCATTTT
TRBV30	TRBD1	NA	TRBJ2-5	CAWSAGHSDRGFWETQYF	TGTGCCTGGAGTGCCGGACACTCGGACAGGGGCTTTTGGGAGACCCAGTACTTC
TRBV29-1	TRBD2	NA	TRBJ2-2	CSALAGTNTGELFF	TGCAGCGCCTTAGCGGGGACGAACACCGGGGAGCTGTTTTTT
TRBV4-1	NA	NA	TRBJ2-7	CASSEDSSYEQYF	TGCGCCAGCAGCGAGGACAGTTCCTACGAGCAGTACTTC
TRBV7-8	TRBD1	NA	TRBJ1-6	CASSSRTGGTNSPLHF	TGTGCCAGCAGCTCTCGGACAGGGGGCACGAATTCACCCCTCCACTTT
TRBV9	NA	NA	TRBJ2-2	CASSVRAGELFF	TGTGCCAGCAGCGTCAGGGCCGGGGAGCTGTTTTTT
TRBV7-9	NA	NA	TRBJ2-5	CASSLVPGETQYF	TGTGCCAGCAGCCTTGTACCAGGGGAGACCCAGTACTTC
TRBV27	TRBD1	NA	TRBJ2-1	CASSPPGTGRNEQFF	TGTGCCAGCAGTCCTCCAGGGACAGGTAGGAATGAGCAGTTCTTC
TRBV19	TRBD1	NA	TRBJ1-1	CASMDRGNTEAFF	TGTGCCAGTATGGACAGGGGGAACACTGAAGCTTTCTTT
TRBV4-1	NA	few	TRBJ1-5	CASSQDGARNQPQHF	TGCGCCAGCAGCCAAGATGGGGCCCGCAATCAGCCCCAGCATTTT
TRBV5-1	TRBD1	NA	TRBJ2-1	CASSPGQGRNEQFF	TGCGCCAGCAGCCCCGGACAGGGGAGAAATGAGCAGTTCTTC
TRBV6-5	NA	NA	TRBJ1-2	CASSPRQSIGYTF	TGTGCCAGCAGTCCTCGACAGTCTATTGGCTACACCTTC
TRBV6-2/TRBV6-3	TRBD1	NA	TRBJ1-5	CASSPGDRGQGQPQHF	TGTGCCAGCAGCCCTGGGGACAGGGGGCAGGGTCAGCCCCAGCATTTT
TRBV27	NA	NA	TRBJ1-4	CASSSTGWPNEKLFF	TGTGCCAGCAGTTCTACAGGGTGGCCTAATGAAAAACTGTTTTTT
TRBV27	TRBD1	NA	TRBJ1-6	CASTRGQYNSPLHF	TGTGCCAGCACCCGGGGACAGTATAATTCACCCCTCCACTTT
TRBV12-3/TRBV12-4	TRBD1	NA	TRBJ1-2	CASSLTGVRGYTF	TGTGCCAGCAGCCTTACAGGGGTCCGTGGCTACACCTTC
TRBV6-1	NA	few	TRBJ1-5	CASSEILADQPQHF	TGTGCCAGCAGTGAAATCTTGGCTGATCAGCCCCAGCATTTT
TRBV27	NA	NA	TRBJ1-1	CASSGAGAPLGEAFF	TGTGCCAGCAGTGGGGCTGGGGCACCGCTGGGGGAAGCTTTCTTT
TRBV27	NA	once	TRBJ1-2	CASTHAPEDYGYTF	TGTGCCAGCACACATGCCCCAGAGGACTATGGCTACACCTTC
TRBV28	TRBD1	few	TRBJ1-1	CASSSLDRGSTEAFF	TGTGCCAGCAGTTCCCTCGACAGGGGATCCACTGAAGCTTTCTTT
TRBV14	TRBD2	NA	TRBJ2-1	CASSQGRGAYNEQFF	TGTGCCAGCAGCCAAGGACGGGGGGCCTACAATGAGCAGTTCTTC
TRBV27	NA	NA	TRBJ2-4	CASSQIGVDKNIQYF	TGTGCCAGCAGTCAAATAGGGGTTGACAAAAACATTCAGTACTTC
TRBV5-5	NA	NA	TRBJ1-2	CASSFTGYGYTF	TGTGCCAGCAGCTTTACGGGTTATGGCTACACCTTC
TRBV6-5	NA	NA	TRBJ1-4	CASRRGQEEKLFF	TGTGCCAGCAGACGCGGACAAGAAGAAAAACTGTTTTTT
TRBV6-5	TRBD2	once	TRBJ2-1	CASRFERGGRNEQFF	TGTGCCAGCAGGTTCGAGCGGGGGGGCCGGAATGAGCAGTTCTTC
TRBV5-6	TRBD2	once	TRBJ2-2	CASSPLAGGYYNTGELFF	TGTGCCAGCAGCCCCCTGGCGGGGGGGTATTATAACACCGGGGAGCTGTTTTTT
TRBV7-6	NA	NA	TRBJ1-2	CASGNEGVLEGYTF	TGTGCCAGCGGAAACGAGGGGGTGTTGGAAGGCTACACCTTC
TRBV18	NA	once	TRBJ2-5	CASSPQPGGLSLQETQYF	TGTGCCAGCTCACCACAACCCGGGGGGCTATCCCTCCAAGAGACCCAGTACTTC
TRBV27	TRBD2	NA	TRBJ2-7	CASGARGRLSGGARSYEQYF	TGTGCCAGCGGTGCCCGGGGGCGGCTTAGCGGGGGGGCCAGGTCCTACGAGCAGTACTTC
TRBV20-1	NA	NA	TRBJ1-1	CSASRRSSTEAFF	TGCAGTGCTAGTCGTCGGAGCTCCACTGAAGCTTTCTTT
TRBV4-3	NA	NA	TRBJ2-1	CASSQRGLLSSYNEQFF	TGCGCCAGCAGCCAAAGGGGACTTTTGAGCTCCTACAATGAGCAGTTCTTC
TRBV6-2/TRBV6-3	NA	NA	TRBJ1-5	CASSSGTSSNQPQHF	TGTGCCAGCAGTTCCGGGACAAGTAGCAATCAGCCCCAGCATTTT
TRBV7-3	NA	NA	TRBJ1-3	CASSPGGTTGNTIYF	TGTGCCAGCAGCCCCGGGGGGACCACTGGAAACACCATATATTTT
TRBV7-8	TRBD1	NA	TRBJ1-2	CASSDRRGGLEGYTF	TGTGCCAGCAGTGACAGACGAGGGGGCTTAGAGGGCTACACCTTC
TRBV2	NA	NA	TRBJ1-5	CASGVDQPQHF	TGTGCCAGCGGAGTGGATCAGCCCCAGCATTTT
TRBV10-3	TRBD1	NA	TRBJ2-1	CAIRAGTGGTEQFF	TGTGCCATCAGAGCCGGGACAGGGGGCACTGAGCAGTTCTTC
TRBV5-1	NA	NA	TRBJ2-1	CASKLSQGVWDNEQFF	TGCGCCAGCAAACTATCTCAGGGTGTGTGGGACAATGAGCAGTTCTTC
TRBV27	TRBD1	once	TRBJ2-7	CASSLRGQPYEQYF	TGTGCCAGCAGTTTAAGGGGACAGCCGTACGAGCAGTACTTC
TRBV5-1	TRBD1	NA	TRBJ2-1	CASSVSQGSSYNEQFF	TGCGCCAGCAGCGTCTCACAGGGGAGCTCCTACAATGAGCAGTTCTTC